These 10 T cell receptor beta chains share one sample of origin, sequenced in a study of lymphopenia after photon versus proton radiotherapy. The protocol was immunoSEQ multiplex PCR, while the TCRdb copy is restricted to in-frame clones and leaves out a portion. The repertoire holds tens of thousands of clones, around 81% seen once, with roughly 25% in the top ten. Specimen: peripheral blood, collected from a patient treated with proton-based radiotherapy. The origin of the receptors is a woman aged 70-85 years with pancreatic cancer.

The CDR3 sequence is CASSLEGSSVYNEQFF. CDR3 bases: TGTGCCAGCAGCTTAGAGGGTAGCAGCGTCTACAATGAGCAGTTCTTC. V usage is TRBV7-2 and J usage is TRBJ2-1, with no clear D. CDR3 length equals 16 residues. Germline lookup yields CDR1 SGHTA and CDR2 FQGNSA. Trimming took 1 base from V and 3 from J, leaving 13 bases between them. The complete variable domain, with remaining parts taken from reference TRBV7-2 and TRBJ2-1, reads GAGVSQSPSNKVTEKGKDVELRCDPISGHTALYWYRQSLGQGLEFLIYFQGNSAPDKSGLPSDRFSAERTGGSVSTLTIQRTQQEDSAVYLCASSLEGSSVYNEQFFGPGTRLTVL.

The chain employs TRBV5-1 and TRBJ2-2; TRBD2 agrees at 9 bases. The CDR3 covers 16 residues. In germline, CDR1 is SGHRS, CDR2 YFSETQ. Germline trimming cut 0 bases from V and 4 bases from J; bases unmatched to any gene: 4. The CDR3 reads CASSLGSSGSTGELFF. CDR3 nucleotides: TGCGCCAGCAGCTTGGGGAGTAGCGGGAGCACCGGGGAGCTGTTTTTT. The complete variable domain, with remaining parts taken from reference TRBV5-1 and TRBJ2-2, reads KAGVTQTPRYLIKTRGQQVTLSCSPISGHRSVSWYQQTPGQGLQFLFEYFSETQRNKGNFPGRFSGRQFSNSRSEMNVSTLELGDSALYLCASSLGSSGSTGELFFGEGSRLTVL.

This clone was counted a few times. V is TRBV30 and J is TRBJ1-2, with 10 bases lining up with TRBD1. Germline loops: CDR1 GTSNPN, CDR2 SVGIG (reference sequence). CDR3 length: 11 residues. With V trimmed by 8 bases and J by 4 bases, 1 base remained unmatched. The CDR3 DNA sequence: TGTGCCGGGACAGGGGTCTATGGCTACACCTTC. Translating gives CAGTGVYGYTF.

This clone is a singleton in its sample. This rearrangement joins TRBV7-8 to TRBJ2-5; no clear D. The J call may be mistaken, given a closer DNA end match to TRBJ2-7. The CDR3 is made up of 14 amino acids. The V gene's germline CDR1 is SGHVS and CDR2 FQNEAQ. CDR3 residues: CASSLSLISYEQYF. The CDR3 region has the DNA TGTGCCAGCAGCTTGTCACTAATCTCCTACGAGCAGTACTTC.

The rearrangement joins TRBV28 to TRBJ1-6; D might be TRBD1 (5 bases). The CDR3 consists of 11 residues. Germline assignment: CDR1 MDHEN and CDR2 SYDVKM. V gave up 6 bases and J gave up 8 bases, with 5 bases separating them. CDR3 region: CASRGDSPLHF. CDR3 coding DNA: TGTGCCAGCAGGGGGGATTCACCCCTCCACTTT.

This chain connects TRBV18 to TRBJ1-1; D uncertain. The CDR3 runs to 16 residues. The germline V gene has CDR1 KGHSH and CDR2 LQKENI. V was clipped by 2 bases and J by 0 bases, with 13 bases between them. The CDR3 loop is CASSPISGRMNTEAFF. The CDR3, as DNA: TGTGCCAGCTCACCAATTTCCGGACGGATGAACACTGAAGCTTTCTTT.

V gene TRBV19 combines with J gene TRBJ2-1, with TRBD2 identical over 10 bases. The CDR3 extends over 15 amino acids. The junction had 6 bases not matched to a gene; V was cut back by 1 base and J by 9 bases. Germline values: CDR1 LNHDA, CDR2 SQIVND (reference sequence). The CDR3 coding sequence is TGTGCCAGTAGTATAGTCCTAGCGGGAGCCCTTGAGCAGTTCTTC. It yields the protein CASSIVLAGALEQFF.

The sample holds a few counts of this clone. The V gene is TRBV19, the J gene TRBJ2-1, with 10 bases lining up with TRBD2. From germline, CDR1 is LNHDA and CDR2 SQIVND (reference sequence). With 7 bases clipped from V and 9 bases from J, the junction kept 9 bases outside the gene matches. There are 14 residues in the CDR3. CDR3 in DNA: TGTGCCAGTACAATTCTAGCGGGAGAGGCTGAGCAGTTCTTC. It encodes CASTILAGEAEQFF.

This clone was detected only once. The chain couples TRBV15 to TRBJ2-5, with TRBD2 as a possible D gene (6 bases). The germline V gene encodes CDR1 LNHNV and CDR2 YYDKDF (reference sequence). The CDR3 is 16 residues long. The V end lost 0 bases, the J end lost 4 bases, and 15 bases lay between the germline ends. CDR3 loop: CATSRDLPGVGETQYF. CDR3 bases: TGTGCCACCAGCAGAGATCTACCGGGAGTAGGAGAGACCCAGTACTTC.

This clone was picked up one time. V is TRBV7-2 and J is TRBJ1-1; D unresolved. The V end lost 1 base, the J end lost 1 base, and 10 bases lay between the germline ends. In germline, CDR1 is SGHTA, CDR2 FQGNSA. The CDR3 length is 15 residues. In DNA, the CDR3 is TGTGCCAGCAGCTTAGGAGGGCAAGGGAACACTGAAGCTTTCTTT. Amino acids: CASSLGGQGNTEAFF.